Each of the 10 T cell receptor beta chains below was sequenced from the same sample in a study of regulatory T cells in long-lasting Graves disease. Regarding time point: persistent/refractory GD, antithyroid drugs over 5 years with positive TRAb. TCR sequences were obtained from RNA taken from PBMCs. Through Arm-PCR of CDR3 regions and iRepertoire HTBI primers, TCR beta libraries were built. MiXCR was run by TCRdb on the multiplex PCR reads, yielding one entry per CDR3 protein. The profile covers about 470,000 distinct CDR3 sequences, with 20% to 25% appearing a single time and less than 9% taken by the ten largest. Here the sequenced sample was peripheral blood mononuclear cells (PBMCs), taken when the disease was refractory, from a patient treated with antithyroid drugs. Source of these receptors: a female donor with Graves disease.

CDR3 sequence reads: CSATGTEKSYEQYF. CDR3 sequence (DNA): TGCAGTGCAACCGGGACAGAAAAATCCTACGAGCAGTACTTC. V is TRBV20-1 and J is TRBJ2-7; 7 nucleotides agree with TRBD1. Germline V gives CDR1 DFQATT, CDR2 SNEGSKA (reference sequence). The CDR3 has 14 amino acids. V was pared by 6 bases and J by 1 base, with 9 bases of the junction left unmatched.

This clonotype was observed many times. The CDR3, as DNA: TGTGCCAGCTGGTGGGGACTAGCGGCCAGCTACGAGCAGTACTTC. Protein: CASWWGLAASYEQYF. This chain uses TRBV6-1 with TRBJ2-7; 11 bases are a match to TRBD2. The V and J ends lost 8 bases and 3 bases, in that order; junction bases with no gene match: 9. There are 15 residues in the CDR3. Germline CDR1 reads MNHNS; CDR2 reads SASEGT.

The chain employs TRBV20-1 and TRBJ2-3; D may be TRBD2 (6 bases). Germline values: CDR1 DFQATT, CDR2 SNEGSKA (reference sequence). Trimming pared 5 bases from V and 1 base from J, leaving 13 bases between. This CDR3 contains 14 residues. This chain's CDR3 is CSALQASGTDTQYF. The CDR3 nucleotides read TGCAGTGCTCTGCAGGCTAGCGGCACAGATACGCAGTATTTT.

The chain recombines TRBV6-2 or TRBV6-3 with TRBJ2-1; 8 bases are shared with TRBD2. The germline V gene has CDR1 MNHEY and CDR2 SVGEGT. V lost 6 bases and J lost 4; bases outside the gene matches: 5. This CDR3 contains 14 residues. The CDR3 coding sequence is TGTGCCAGCAGGCTAGCGGGTTTATACAATGAGCAGTTCTTC. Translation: CASRLAGLYNEQFF.

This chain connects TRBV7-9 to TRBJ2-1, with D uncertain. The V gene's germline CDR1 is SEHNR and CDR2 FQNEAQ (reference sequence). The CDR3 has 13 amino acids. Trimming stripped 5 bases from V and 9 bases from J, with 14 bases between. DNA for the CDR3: TGTGCCAGCAGCGCTCCCGGCCTCGGTGAGCAGTTCTTC. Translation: CASSAPGLGEQFF. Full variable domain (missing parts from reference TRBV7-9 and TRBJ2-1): DTGVSQNPRHKITKRGQNVTFRCDPISEHNRLYWYRQTLGQGPEFLTYFQNEAQLEKSRLLSDRFSAERPKGSFSTLEIQRTEQGDSAMYLCASSAPGLGEQFFGPGTRLTVL.

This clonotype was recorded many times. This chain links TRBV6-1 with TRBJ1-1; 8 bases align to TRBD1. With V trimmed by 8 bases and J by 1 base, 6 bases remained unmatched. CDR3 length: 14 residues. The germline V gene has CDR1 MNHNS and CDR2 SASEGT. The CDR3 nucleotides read TGTGCCAGCCCCCAGGGGGCAACGAACACTGAAGCTTTCTTT. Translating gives CASPQGATNTEAFF.

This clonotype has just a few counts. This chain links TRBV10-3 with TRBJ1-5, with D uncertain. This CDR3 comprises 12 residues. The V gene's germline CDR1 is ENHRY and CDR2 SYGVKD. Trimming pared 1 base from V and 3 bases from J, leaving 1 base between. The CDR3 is CAISEYNQPQHF. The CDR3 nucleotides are TGTGCCATCAGTGAGTACAATCAGCCCCAGCATTTT.

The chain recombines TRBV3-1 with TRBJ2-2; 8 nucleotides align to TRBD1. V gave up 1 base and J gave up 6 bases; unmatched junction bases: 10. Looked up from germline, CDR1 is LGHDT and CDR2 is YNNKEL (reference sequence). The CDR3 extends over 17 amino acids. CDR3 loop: CASSQGRIGTGPGELFF. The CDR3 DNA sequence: TGTGCCAGCAGCCAAGGAAGAATTGGGACAGGCCCCGGGGAGCTGTTTTTT.

CDR3 sequence reads: CASSQSFYEQYF. The CDR3 nucleotides are TGTGCCAGCAGCCAATCTTTTTACGAGCAGTACTTC. This rearrangement joins TRBV3-1 to TRBJ2-7; D uncertain. This CDR3 is 12 amino acids long. CDR1 and CDR2 from the germline V gene are LGHDT and YNNKEL (reference sequence). Trimming took 2 bases from V and 4 from J, leaving 6 bases between them.

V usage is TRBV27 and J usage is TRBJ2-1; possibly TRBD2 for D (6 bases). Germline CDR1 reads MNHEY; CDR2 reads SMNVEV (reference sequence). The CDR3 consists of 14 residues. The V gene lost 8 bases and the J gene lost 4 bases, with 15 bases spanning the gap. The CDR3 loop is CASGGTSAYNEQFF. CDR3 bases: TGTGCCAGCGGAGGGACTTCCGCTTACAATGAGCAGTTCTTC.